This TCR beta chain was captured by sequencing in a study of cytomegalovirus exposure and HLA in healthy donors. In the study overall: A subsequent analysis reported that the 95 to 150 validation repertoires were produced on the same platform that had also been used for the roughly 670 first-cohort repertoires. Study findings and constraints: A later analysis found first-cohort TCR clusters tended to co-occur in the 90 to 150 validation repertoires. Overall, around 160 TCR beta chains were annotated as cytomegalovirus-associated.

The V and J ends lost 0 bases and 3 bases respectively, with 6 bases between them. The CDR3 totals 14 residues. The germline V gene has CDR1 SGHRS and CDR2 YFSETQ. This clone was detected once. Its antigen is not known. Libraries were prepared by immunoSEQ multiplex PCR; TCRdb keeps only in-frame clonotypes and omits some of them. The sample includes approximately 210,000 clones, about 82% of them seen just once. The validation cohort, a group of 120 subjects, included the donors and was separate from the approximately 680-subject first cohort. The rearrangement joins TRBV5-1 to TRBJ1-4; no clear D gene. The sequencing input was PBMCs. This clonotype was obtained from a woman younger than 35 in good health and CMV-seronegative. The CDR3, as DNA: TGCGCCAGCAGCTTGGGCGGCTCTAATGAAAAACTGTTTTTT. Translation gives CASSLGGSNEKLFF.